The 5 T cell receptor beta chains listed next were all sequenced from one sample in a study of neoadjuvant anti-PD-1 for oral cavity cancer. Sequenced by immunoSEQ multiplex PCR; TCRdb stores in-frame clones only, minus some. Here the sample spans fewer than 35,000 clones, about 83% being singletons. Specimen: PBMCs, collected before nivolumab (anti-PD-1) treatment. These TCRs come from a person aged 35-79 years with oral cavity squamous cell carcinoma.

CDR3 coding DNA: TGCGCCAGCAGCCAAGATCGGGAAGCTAGTTCACCCCTCCACTTT. Protein sequence: CASSQDREASSPLHF. The V gene is TRBV4-3, the J gene TRBJ1-6; D call uncertain. Germline V gene data show CDR1 as LGHNA and CDR2 as YSLEER. The CDR3 is made up of 15 amino acids. The V end lost 0 bases, the J end lost 9 bases, and 12 bases lay between the germline ends.

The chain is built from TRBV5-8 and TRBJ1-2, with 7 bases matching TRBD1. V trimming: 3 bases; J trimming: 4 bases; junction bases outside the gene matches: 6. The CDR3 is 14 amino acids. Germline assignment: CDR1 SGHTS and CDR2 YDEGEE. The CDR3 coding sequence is TGTGCCAGCAGCTCTACAGGGGCGGGCTATGGCTACACCTTC. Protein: CASSSTGAGYGYTF.

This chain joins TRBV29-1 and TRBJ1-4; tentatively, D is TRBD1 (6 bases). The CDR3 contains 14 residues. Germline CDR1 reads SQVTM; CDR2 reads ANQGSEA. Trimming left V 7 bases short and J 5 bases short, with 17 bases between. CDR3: CSASLQGTNEKLFF. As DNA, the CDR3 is TGCAGCGCCTCCCTACAGGGCACGAATGAAAAACTGTTTTTT.

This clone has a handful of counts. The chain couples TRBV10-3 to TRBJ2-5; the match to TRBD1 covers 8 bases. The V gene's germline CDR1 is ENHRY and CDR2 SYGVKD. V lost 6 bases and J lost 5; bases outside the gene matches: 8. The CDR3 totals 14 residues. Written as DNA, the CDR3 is TGTGCCATCAGCCCAGGGGGCAGGAGGGAGACCCAGTACTTC. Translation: CAISPGGRRETQYF.

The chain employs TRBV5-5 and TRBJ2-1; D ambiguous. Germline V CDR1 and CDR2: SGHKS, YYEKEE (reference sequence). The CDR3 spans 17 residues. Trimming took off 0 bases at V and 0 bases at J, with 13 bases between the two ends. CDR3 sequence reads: CASSLDPVKSSYNEQFF. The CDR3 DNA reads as TGTGCCAGCAGCTTGGACCCAGTGAAGAGCTCCTACAATGAGCAGTTCTTC.